This T cell receptor beta chain appears in the sequencing data of a study of cytomegalovirus exposure and HLA in healthy donors. Whole-study context: Researchers found that approximately 80% of over 350 genotyped donors fell within the Caucasian-associated ancestry cluster. Study findings and constraints: Per a later analysis, 15,000 to 20,000 TCR beta sequences showed association with HLA alleles at 0.05 false discovery rate.

The primer mix had 60 Vbeta and 13 Jbeta primers. Here immunoSEQ multiplex PCR was the method, and the copy in TCRdb shows in-frame clones only, minus some. The table lists 150,000 or so clones, under 80% of them singletons. Germline CDR1 reads MGHRA; CDR2 reads YSYEKL. The CDR3 loop spans 18 amino acids. Trimming removed 1 base from V and 6 bases from J; junction bases left unmatched: 15. Each of the donors was a healthy bone marrow donor. A word on this clone: Antigen specificity is unknown.

Material for sequencing was PBMCs. The receptor comes from a man younger than 35 in good health and CMV-seropositive. The genes are TRBV4-1 and TRBJ2-1, with TRBD2 matching 7 bases. The CDR3 loop is CASSQGGRGAGLGNEQFF. The CDR3 bases are TGCGCCAGCAGCCAAGGGGGGAGGGGAGCGGGATTAGGCAATGAGCAGTTCTTC.